The next 9 T cell receptor beta chains were all read from a single sample in a study of T cell responses to AZD1222 COVID-19 vaccine. Assay used: immunoSEQ multiplex PCR; TCRdb lists only in-frame clones, some missing. The profile shows 150,000 to 200,000 clones, more than 85% of them singletons. Sequencing used peripheral blood, obtained on day 0 of AZD1222 vaccination. The receptors originated from an adult in good health.

The rearrangement uses TRBV7-9 and TRBJ1-2; D possibly corresponds to TRBD1 (6 bases). V was pared by 3 bases and J by 4 bases, with 12 bases between. CDR1 and CDR2 from the germline V gene are SEHNR and FQNEAQ (reference sequence). The CDR3 is made up of 14 amino acids. The CDR3: CASSFGGTGYGYTF. DNA for the CDR3: TGTGCCAGCAGCTTCGGGGGCACCGGCTATGGCTACACCTTC.

This chain connects TRBV21-1 to TRBJ2-3; no DNA check was done on the table's D call, TRBD2. TRBV21-1 is described as a pseudogene. The CDR3 spans 20 residues. CDR3 DNA: TGTGCCAGCAGCAAAGGTCTGATTCAGGCTGAGGGATGGAGCACAGATACGCAGTATTTT. It translates to CASSKGLIQAEGWSTDTQYF.

V usage is TRBV12-3 or TRBV12-4 and J usage is TRBJ1-1; TRBD1 aligns across 7 bases. V dropped 6 bases and J dropped 5; count of bases not matched to a gene: 6. The CDR3 has 13 residues. CDR3 nucleotide sequence: TGTGCCAGCAGGCGACAGGGTTCGACTGAAGCTTTCTTT. This codes for CASRRQGSTEAFF.

In DNA form, the CDR3 reads TGTGCCAGCAAAGGACTAGCGGGAGCGTACTACGAGCAGTACTTC. Its protein is CASKGLAGAYYEQYF. The V gene is TRBV11-3, the J gene TRBJ2-7; 13 nucleotides match TRBD2. The CDR3 covers 15 residues. With 7 bases clipped from V and 3 bases from J, the junction kept 6 bases outside the gene matches. The germline CDR1 and CDR2 sequences are SGHNT and YENEEA.

DNA for the CDR3: TGTGCCAGCAGCCACGCGGGGGGACCTCGGTATAATTCACCCCTCCACTTT. The encoded protein is CASSHAGGPRYNSPLHF. V and J are TRBV6-2 or TRBV6-3 and TRBJ1-6, with D possibly being TRBD1 (5 bases). V was trimmed by 6 bases and J by 4 bases, leaving 19 bases between them. There are 17 residues in the CDR3. Germline lookup yields CDR1 MNHEY and CDR2 SVGEGT.

V is TRBV5-1 and J is TRBJ2-6; 7 bases fit TRBD2. V was pared by 0 bases and J by 0 bases, with 6 bases of the junction left unmatched. CDR3 length: 18 amino acids. Germline loops: CDR1 SGHRS, CDR2 YFSETQ. CDR3 loop: CASSLAGLYLSGANVLTF. The CDR3 DNA sequence: TGCGCCAGCAGCTTGGCGGGACTATACCTCTCTGGGGCCAACGTCCTGACTTTC. Filled out from reference TRBV5-1 and TRBJ2-6, the complete variable domain reads KAGVTQTPRYLIKTRGQQVTLSCSPISGHRSVSWYQQTPGQGLQFLFEYFSETQRNKGNFPGRFSGRQFSNSRSEMNVSTLELGDSALYLCASSLAGLYLSGANVLTFGAGSRLTVL.

This CDR3 reads CASSIDREQYF. The CDR3 region has the DNA TGTGCCAGCAGCATCGACAGGGAGCAGTACTTC. The chain carries TRBV5-6 and TRBJ2-7; maybe TRBD1 (6 bases). Trimming pared 4 bases from V and 7 bases from J, leaving 9 bases between. The CDR3 is 11 residues long. Germline V gene lookup returns CDR1 SGHDT and CDR2 YYEEEE.

V is TRBV6-5 and J is TRBJ1-2; 12 positions match TRBD1. The CDR3 length is 14 residues. J was trimmed by 4 bases and V by 7 bases; bases with no gene match: 4. In germline, CDR1 is MNHEY, CDR2 SVGAGI. The CDR3 loop reads CASILGQGAYGYTF. The CDR3 DNA sequence: TGTGCCAGCATTCTGGGACAGGGGGCCTATGGCTACACCTTC.

V is TRBV12-3 or TRBV12-4 and J is TRBJ1-1; unclear D gene. There are 11 residues in the CDR3. V shed 3 bases and J shed 6 bases, with 5 bases lying between them. This CDR3 reads CASSLAAEAFF. The CDR3 DNA reads as TGTGCCAGCAGTTTGGCGGCTGAAGCTTTCTTT.